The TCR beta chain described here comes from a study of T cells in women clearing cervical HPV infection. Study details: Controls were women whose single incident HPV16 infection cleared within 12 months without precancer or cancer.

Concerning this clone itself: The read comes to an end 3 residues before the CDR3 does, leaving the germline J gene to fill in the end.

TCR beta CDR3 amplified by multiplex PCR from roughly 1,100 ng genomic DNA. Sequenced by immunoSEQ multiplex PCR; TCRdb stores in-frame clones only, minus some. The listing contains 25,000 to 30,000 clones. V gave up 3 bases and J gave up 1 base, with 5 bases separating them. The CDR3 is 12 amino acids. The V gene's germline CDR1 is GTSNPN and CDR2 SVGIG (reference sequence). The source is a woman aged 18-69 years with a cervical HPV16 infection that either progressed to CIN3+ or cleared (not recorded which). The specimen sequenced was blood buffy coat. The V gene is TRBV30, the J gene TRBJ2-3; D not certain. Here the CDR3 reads CAWSSGTDTQYF. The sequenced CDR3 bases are TGTGCCTGGAGCAGCGGCACAGATACG.